Listed below are T cell receptor beta chains from one sample, sequenced in a study of T cells in narcolepsy. Libraries were prepared by immunoSEQ multiplex PCR; TCRdb keeps only in-frame clonotypes and omits some of them. The repertoire holds tens of thousands of clones, under 85% seen once, with about 3% in the top ten. The source material was CD45RA- memory CD4+ T cells from PBMCs. The receptors derive from a human donor with narcolepsy. Both conserved end residues are part of each CDR3. D genes are given only for firm matches. The size of a clone is reported for some rows only, either as once, few or many, or as a class for expanded clones.

d_call j_call v_call clone_size cdr3_nt cdr3_aa
NA TRBJ1-3 TRBV9 NA TGTGCCAGCAGCGTAGAAGGGGAACCTGGAAACACCATATATTTT CASSVEGEPGNTIYF
NA TRBJ2-7 TRBV7-2 NA TGTGCCAGCAGCTTAGTACCTCTCTACGAGCAGTACTTC CASSLVPLYEQYF
TRBD2 TRBJ2-3 TRBV10-3 NA TGTGCCAGCACTAGCGGGGGGAACACAGATACGCAGTATTTT CASTSGGNTDTQYF
NA TRBJ1-2 TRBV6-5 once TGTGCCAGCAGTTACTCTAGCGACAGCAACTATGGCTACACCTTC CASSYSSDSNYGYTF
NA TRBJ2-5 TRBV4-1 NA TGCGCCAGCAGCCAAGTTCCGGGAGAGACCCAGTACTTC CASSQVPGETQYF
NA TRBJ2-1 TRBV30 NA TGTGCCTGGAGTAGTGGGAGCTCCTACAATGAGCAGTTCTTC CAWSSGSSYNEQFF
NA TRBJ2-1 TRBV7-2 NA TGTGCCAGCAGCGCCGGGGGGCCCTACTACAATGAGCAGTTCTTC CASSAGGPYYNEQFF
NA TRBJ2-1 TRBV7-3 NA TGTGCCAGCAGCTTTCTTCCGATAGGCAATGAGCAGTTCTTC CASSFLPIGNEQFF
NA TRBJ2-7 TRBV4-1 NA TGCGCCAGCAGCCTCTCACCTCCCCAGCCGCCCTACGAGCAGTACTTC CASSLSPPQPPYEQYF
NA TRBJ2-1 TRBV14 NA TGTGCCAGCAGCCAGGGGCCCTACAATGAGCAGTTCTTC CASSQGPYNEQFF
NA TRBJ2-2 TRBV5-1 NA TGCGCCAGCAGCCCAACTACCCAGGGAGCGGAGCTGTTTTTT CASSPTTQGAELFF
NA TRBJ1-2 TRBV7-6 NA TGTGCCAGCAGCTTAGATTCAGGGGCGGGAGACTATGGCTACACCTTC CASSLDSGAGDYGYTF
TRBD1 TRBJ1-1 TRBV30 NA TGTGCCTGGAGTGTACGAGAGGGGGCAGCTTTCTTT CAWSVREGAAFF
NA TRBJ2-5 TRBV27 NA TGTGCCAGCAGTTTTCAACGACCGGGCCAAAGAGAGGAGACCCAGTACTTC CASSFQRPGQREETQYF
NA TRBJ1-2 TRBV5-1 NA TGCGCCAGCAGCCCTAGACCCCCCTATGGCTACACCTTC CASSPRPPYGYTF
TRBD1 TRBJ1-6 TRBV5-7 few TGTGCCAGCAGCTTTAACGGACAGGTCAATTCACCCCTCCACTTT CASSFNGQVNSPLHF
NA TRBJ1-2 TRBV27 once TGTGCCAGCAGCCCCCAGCGGCGGGGGCTTCAGGGCTACACCTTC CASSPQRRGLQGYTF
NA TRBJ2-2 TRBV29-1 NA TGCAGCGTTGGTCCCGGGGCCGGGGAGCTGTTTTTT CSVGPGAGELFF
NA TRBJ2-2 TRBV6-4 NA TGTGCCAGTTGGGAGCAGGCGAACACCGGGGAGCTGTTTTTT CASWEQANTGELFF
NA TRBJ2-2 TRBV7-8 NA TGTGCCAGCAGCTTAAGGGGCGTGGGGGTCCTCGGGGAGCTGTTTTTT CASSLRGVGVLGELFF
NA TRBJ2-6 TRBV6-5 NA TGTGCCAGCAGCAGGAGGGGACCTGGGGCCAACGTCCTGACTTTC CASSRRGPGANVLTF
NA TRBJ2-1 TRBV29-1 NA TGCAGCGTGGGGGGGGGCTCTCCCTACAATGAGCAGTTCTTC CSVGGGSPYNEQFF
TRBD1 TRBJ1-2 TRBV5-8 NA TGTGCCAGCAGCACCCACAGGGGTGCTGGCTACACCTTC CASSTHRGAGYTF
NA TRBJ2-6 TRBV14 NA TGTGCCAGCAGTCTGGCTCTCTCTGGGGCCAACGTCCTGACTTTC CASSLALSGANVLTF
NA TRBJ1-6 TRBV27 NA TGTGCCAGCAGTACTTCTGACCCCACCTCCTATTCACCCCTCCACTTT CASSTSDPTSYSPLHF
TRBD1 TRBJ2-7 TRBV10-1 NA TGCGCCAGCAGTGGGGACAGGAACTCCTACGAGCAGTACTTC CASSGDRNSYEQYF
TRBD2 TRBJ2-7 TRBV7-8 NA TGTGCCAGCAGCTCGCAGCGGGGACCTACGTTCTACGAGCAGTACTTC CASSSQRGPTFYEQYF
NA TRBJ2-3 TRBV7-7 NA TGTGCCAGCAGCCAGTCCTCGTCCGGAGATACGCAGTATTTT CASSQSSSGDTQYF
NA TRBJ1-3 TRBV7-8 NA TGTGCCAGCAGCTTAGCCTTCAGTGCCTCTGGAAACACCATATATTTT CASSLAFSASGNTIYF
TRBD1 TRBJ2-1 TRBV10-1 NA TGCGCCAGCAGTGAGAGTAAGGGGACAGGGGGTGATGGGCAGTTCTTC CASSESKGTGGDGQFF
NA TRBJ2-7 TRBV6-1 NA TGTGCCAGCAGTGTTCCGGGTCACTACGAGCAGTACTTC CASSVPGHYEQYF
NA TRBJ2-2 TRBV2 NA TGTGCCAGCCGTCCGGGCAGGGCGTCCGGGGAGCTGTTTTTT CASRPGRASGELFF
NA TRBJ1-5 TRBV4-2 NA TGTGCCAGCAGCCAAGAGGTTAGCAATCAGCCCCAGCATTTT CASSQEVSNQPQHF
NA TRBJ2-5 TRBV2 NA TGTGCCAGCAGTGAACGTCCGAACCAAGAGACCCAGTACTTC CASSERPNQETQYF
NA TRBJ2-7 TRBV7-2 NA TGTGCCAGCAGCTCCTCCCGTTGGCAGGGTGACGAGCAGTACTTC CASSSSRWQGDEQYF
TRBD1 TRBJ2-1 TRBV6-1 NA TGTGCCAGCAGTGTGACAGGGGCTCTTCTAGTTGAGCAGTTCTTC CASSVTGALLVEQFF
TRBD1 TRBJ1-6 TRBV7-2 NA TGTGCCAGCAGCTCAGGACAGGGAGGCAATTCACCCCTCCACTTT CASSSGQGGNSPLHF
NA TRBJ2-7 TRBV11-3 NA TGTGCCAGCAGCTTAGAATGGGGACCCCCCTACGAGCAGTACTTC CASSLEWGPPYEQYF
TRBD1 TRBJ1-2 TRBV5-1 few TGCGCCAGCAGTCCCGATTCAGGGGGCGGTGGTGGCTACACCTTC CASSPDSGGGGGYTF
NA TRBJ1-5 TRBV5-4 few TGTGCCAGCAGCTTGGCAGGGTTCAATCAGCCCCAGCATTTT CASSLAGFNQPQHF
TRBD1 TRBJ2-2 TRBV5-4 NA TGTGCCAGCAGCTCACCGACAGGGTCTAACACCGGGGAGCTGTTTTTT CASSSPTGSNTGELFF
NA TRBJ2-1 TRBV6-1 NA TGTGCCAGCAGTGAACGGGGAAGGGAGCAGTTCTTC CASSERGREQFF
TRBD1 TRBJ2-2 TRBV13 few TGTGCCAGCAGCCAATCGACAGGGTATTCTCTCGGGGAGCTGTTTTTT CASSQSTGYSLGELFF
NA TRBJ2-1 TRBV12-1 NA TGTGCCAGCAGCTCGGACCCGGTGGGGCTATACAATGAGCAGTTCTTC CASSSDPVGLYNEQFF
TRBD1 TRBJ2-5 TRBV7-7 NA TGTGCCAGCGGGGGGACAGGGAGCTGGGAGACCCAGTACTTC CASGGTGSWETQYF
NA TRBJ1-6 TRBV5-4 NA TGTGCCAGCAGCGAAGGAAACCAGAACAATTCACCCCTCCACTTT CASSEGNQNNSPLHF
TRBD1 TRBJ1-4 TRBV6-5 few TGTGCCAGCAGCCGGGACAGGGGGCCTGAAAAACTGTTTTTT CASSRDRGPEKLFF
NA TRBJ1-3 TRBV7-8 NA TGTGCCAGCAGCTTAGGGCGGAGGCCCTCTGGAAACACCATATATTTT CASSLGRRPSGNTIYF
TRBD2 TRBJ2-3 TRBV7-2 NA TGTGCCAGCAGCTTTCTTCTAGCGGGGGGGCAAGATACGCAGTATTTT CASSFLLAGGQDTQYF
TRBD2 TRBJ2-1 TRBV6-5 NA TGTGCCAGCAGCCGTAGCGGGGACTCCTACAATGAGCAGTTCTTC CASSRSGDSYNEQFF
NA TRBJ2-3 TRBV5-6 once TGTGCCAGCAGCCCCCGACTAACCCCTGCTGGGGATACGCAGTATTTT CASSPRLTPAGDTQYF
NA TRBJ1-5 TRBV6-6 NA TGTGCCAGCGAGTATAGGCAGGGTTATCAGCCCCAGCATTTT CASEYRQGYQPQHF
NA TRBJ1-5 TRBV2 NA TGTGCCAGCACCACGAGCGGGGGGGCTCGACAGCCCCAGCATTTT CASTTSGGARQPQHF
NA TRBJ2-6 TRBV16 NA TGTGCCAGCAGCCCCCTAGGGGCAGGGAAGGGGGCCAACGTCCTGACTTTC CASSPLGAGKGANVLTF
NA TRBJ2-6 TRBV18 NA TGTGCCAGCTCACCACCCCCGTTAGCGTCTGGGGCCAACGTCCTGACTTTC CASSPPPLASGANVLTF
NA TRBJ1-4 TRBV5-5 NA TGTGCCAGCAGCTCCGTGGTGGGGGCGGGTGAAAAACTGTTTTTT CASSSVVGAGEKLFF
TRBD1 TRBJ1-6 TRBV19 NA TGTGCCAGTAGTTTTGACAGGGGAAGCTCACCCCTCCACTTT CASSFDRGSSPLHF
NA TRBJ2-6 TRBV29-1 NA TGCAGCGCCCGGATCTCTGGGGCCAACGTCCTGACTTTC CSARISGANVLTF
TRBD1 TRBJ2-1 TRBV2 once TGTGCCAGCAGTAGACAGGGGCCCTTGGACAATGAGCAGTTCTTC CASSRQGPLDNEQFF
NA TRBJ1-6 TRBV18 NA TGTGCCAGCTCACCTCCAGTCCAGAATTCACCCCTCCACTTT CASSPPVQNSPLHF